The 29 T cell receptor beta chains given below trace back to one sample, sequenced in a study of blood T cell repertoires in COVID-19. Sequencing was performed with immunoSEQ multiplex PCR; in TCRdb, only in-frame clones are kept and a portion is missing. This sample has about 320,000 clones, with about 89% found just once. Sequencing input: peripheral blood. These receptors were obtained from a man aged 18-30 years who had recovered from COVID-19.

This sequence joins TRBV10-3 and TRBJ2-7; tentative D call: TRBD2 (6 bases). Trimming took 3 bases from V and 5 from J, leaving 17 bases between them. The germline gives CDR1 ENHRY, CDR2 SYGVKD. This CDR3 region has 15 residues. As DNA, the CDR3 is TGTGCCATCAGTGACGGGACTCAAAACTCGAACGAGCAGTACTTC. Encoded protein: CAISDGTQNSNEQYF.

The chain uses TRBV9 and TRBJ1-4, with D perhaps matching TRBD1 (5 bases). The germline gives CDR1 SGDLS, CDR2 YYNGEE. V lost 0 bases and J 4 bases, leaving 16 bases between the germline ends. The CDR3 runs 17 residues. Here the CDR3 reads CASSVDAAGTFNEKLFF. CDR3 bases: TGTGCCAGCAGCGTAGATGCGGCGGGGACCTTTAATGAAAAACTGTTTTTT.

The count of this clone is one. CDR3 region: CASRWTGEGTEAFF. DNA of the CDR3: TGTGCCAGCAGGTGGACAGGGGAGGGCACTGAAGCTTTCTTT. The chain recombines TRBV2 with TRBJ1-1; 9 bases line up with TRBD1. This CDR3 has 14 amino acids. Trimming cost V 6 bases and J 4 bases; bases outside gene matches: 6. The V gene's germline CDR1 is SNHLY and CDR2 FYNNEI. Complete variable domain (other parts from reference TRBV2 and TRBJ1-1): EPEVTQTPSHQVTQMGQEVILRCVPISNHLYFYWYRQILGQKVEFLVSFYNNEISEKSEIFDDQFSVERPDGSNFTLKIRSTKLEDSAMYFCASRWTGEGTEAFFGQGTRLTVV.

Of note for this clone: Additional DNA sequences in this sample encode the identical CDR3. CDR3 nucleotide sequence: TGTGCCAGCAGCTTAGCGGGGGGGGAGACCCAGTACTTC. This translates into CASSLAGGETQYF. The rearrangement joins TRBV7-9 to TRBJ2-5, with TRBD2 matching over 7 bases. There are 13 residues in the CDR3. The germline gives CDR1 SEHNR, CDR2 FQNEAQ (reference sequence). Trimming at V came to 0 bases and at J to 5 bases, leaving 0 bases not matched to a gene.

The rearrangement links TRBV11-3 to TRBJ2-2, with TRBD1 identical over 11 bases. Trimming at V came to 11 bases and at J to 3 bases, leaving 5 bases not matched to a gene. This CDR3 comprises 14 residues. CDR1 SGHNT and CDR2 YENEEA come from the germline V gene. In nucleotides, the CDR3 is TGTGCCTGCCGGGACAGGGGGGACACCGGGGAGCTGTTTTTT. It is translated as CACRDRGDTGELFF.

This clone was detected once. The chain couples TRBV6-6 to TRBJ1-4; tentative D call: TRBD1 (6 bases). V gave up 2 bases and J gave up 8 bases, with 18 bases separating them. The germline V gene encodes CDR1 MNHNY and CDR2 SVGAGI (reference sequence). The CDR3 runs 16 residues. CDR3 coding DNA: TGTGCCAGCAGTTACGACCGACCGGGACATAGGGAAAAACTGTTTTTT. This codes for CASSYDRPGHREKLFF.

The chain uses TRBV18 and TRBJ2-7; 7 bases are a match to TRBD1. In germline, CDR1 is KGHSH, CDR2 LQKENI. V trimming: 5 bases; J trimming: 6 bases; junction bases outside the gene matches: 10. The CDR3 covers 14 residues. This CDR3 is CASSTGTVPSEQYF. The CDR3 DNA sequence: TGTGCCAGCTCAACCGGGACAGTTCCGTCCGAGCAGTACTTC.

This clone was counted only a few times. CDR3 protein: CASSLTGTGVYEQYF. CDR3 nucleotides: TGTGCCAGCAGTTTAACAGGGACAGGGGTCTACGAGCAGTACTTC. This chain connects TRBV27 to TRBJ2-7, with 10 bases that match TRBD1. This CDR3 is built from 15 residues. Germline V CDR1 and CDR2: MNHEY, SMNVEV (reference sequence). Germline trimming cut 2 bases from V and 3 bases from J; bases unmatched to any gene: 4.

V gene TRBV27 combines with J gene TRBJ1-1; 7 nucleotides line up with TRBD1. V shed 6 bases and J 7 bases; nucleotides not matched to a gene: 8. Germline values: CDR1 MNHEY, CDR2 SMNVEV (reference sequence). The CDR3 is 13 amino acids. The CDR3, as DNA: TGTGCCAGCAGCCGGCGACAGGGTGGTGAAGCTTTCTTT. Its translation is CASSRRQGGEAFF.

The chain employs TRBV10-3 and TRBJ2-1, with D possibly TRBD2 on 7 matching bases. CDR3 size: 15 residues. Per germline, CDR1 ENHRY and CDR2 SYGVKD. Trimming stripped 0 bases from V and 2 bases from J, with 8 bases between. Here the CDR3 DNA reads TGTGCCATCAGTGAGTCGGGGGGGCCCTACAATGAGCAGTTCTTC. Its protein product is CAISESGGPYNEQFF.

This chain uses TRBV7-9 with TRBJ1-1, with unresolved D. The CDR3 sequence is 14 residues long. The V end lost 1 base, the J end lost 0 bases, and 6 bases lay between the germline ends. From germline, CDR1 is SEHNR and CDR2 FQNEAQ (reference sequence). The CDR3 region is CASSLVLLNTEAFF. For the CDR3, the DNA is TGTGCCAGCAGCTTAGTGCTATTGAACACTGAAGCTTTCTTT.

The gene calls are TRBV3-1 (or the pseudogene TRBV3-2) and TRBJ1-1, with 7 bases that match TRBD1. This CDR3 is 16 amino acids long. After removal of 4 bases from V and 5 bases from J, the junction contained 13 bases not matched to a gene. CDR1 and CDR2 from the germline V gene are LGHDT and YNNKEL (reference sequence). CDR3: CASSPRAKGASTEAFF. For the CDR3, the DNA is TGTGCCAGCAGCCCCAGAGCAAAGGGGGCGAGTACTGAAGCTTTCTTT.

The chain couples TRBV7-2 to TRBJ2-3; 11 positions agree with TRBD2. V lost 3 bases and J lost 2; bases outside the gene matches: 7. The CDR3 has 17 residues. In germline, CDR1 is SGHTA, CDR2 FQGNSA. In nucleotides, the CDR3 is TGTGCCAGCAGCTTTGGAATGACTAGCGGGGCCACAGATACGCAGTATTTT. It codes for CASSFGMTSGATDTQYF. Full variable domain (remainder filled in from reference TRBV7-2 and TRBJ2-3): GAGVSQSPSNKVTEKGKDVELRCDPISGHTALYWYRQSLGQGLEFLIYFQGNSAPDKSGLPSDRFSAERTGGSVSTLTIQRTQQEDSAVYLCASSFGMTSGATDTQYFGPGTRLTVL.

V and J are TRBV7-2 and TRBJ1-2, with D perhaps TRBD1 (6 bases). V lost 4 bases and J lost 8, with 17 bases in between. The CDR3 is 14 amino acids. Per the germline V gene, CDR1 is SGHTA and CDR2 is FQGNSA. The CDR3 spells CASSSPVQGKGYTF. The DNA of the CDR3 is TGTGCCAGCAGCTCCCCGGTCCAGGGGAAAGGCTACACCTTC.

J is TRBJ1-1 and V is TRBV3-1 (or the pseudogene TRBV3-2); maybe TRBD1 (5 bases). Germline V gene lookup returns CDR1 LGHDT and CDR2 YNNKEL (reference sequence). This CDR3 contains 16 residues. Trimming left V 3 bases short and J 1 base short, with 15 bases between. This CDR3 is CASSHPFGGKNTEAFF. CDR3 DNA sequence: TGTGCCAGCAGCCATCCCTTCGGGGGGAAGAACACTGAAGCTTTCTTT.

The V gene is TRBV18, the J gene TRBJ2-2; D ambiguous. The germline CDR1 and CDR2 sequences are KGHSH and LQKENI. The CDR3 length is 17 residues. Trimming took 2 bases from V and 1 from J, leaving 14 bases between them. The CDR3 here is CASSPNVPTRNTGELFF. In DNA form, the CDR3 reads TGTGCCAGCTCACCAAATGTCCCAACACGGAACACCGGGGAGCTGTTTTTT.

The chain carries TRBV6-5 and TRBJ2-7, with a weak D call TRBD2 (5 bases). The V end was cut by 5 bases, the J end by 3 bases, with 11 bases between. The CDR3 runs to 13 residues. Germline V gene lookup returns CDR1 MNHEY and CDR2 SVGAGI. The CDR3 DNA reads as TGTGCCAGCAGTCCTGGACTGAACTACGAGCAGTACTTC. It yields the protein CASSPGLNYEQYF.

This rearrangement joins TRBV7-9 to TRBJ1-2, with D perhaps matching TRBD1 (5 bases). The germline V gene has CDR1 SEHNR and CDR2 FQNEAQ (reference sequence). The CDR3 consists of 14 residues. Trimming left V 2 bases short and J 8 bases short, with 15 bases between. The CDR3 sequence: CASSLSGGGEGYTF. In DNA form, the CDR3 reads TGTGCCAGCAGCTTAAGCGGTGGGGGGGAAGGCTACACCTTC.

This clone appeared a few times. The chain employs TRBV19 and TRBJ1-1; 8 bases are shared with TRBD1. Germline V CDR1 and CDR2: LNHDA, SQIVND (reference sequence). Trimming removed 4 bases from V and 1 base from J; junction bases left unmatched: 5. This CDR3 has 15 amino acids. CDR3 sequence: CASSRLGTGNTEAFF. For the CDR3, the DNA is TGTGCCAGTAGTAGATTGGGGACAGGGAACACTGAAGCTTTCTTT.

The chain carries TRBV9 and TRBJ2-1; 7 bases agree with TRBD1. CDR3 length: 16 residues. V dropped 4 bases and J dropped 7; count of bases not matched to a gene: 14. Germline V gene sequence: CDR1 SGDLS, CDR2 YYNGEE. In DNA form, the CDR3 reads TGTGCCAGCAGCCAGAGGACAGGCCCTTCGGGGAATGAGCAGTTCTTC. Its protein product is CASSQRTGPSGNEQFF.

CDR3 in DNA: TGTGCCAGCAGTTACGACAGGGGGTCGGATGGAAACACCATATATTTT. Translating gives CASSYDRGSDGNTIYF. V is TRBV6-2 or TRBV6-3 and J is TRBJ1-3; TRBD1 aligns across 9 bases. CDR1 MNHEY and CDR2 SVGEGT come from the germline V gene. CDR3 length equals 16 residues. The ends lost 2 bases at V and 3 bases at J; junction bases unmatched: 5.

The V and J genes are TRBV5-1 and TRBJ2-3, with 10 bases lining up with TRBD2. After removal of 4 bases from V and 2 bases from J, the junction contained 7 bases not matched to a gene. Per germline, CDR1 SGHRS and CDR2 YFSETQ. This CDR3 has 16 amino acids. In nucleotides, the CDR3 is TGCGCCAGCAGCCAACTTAGCGGGGGGCTCACAGATACGCAGTATTTT. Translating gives CASSQLSGGLTDTQYF.

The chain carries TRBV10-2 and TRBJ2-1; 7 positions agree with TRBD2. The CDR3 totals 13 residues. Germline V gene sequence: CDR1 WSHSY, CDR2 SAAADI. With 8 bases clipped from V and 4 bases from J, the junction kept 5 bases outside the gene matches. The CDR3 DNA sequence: TGCGCCAGCCACGGGGGAGGGTACAATGAGCAGTTCTTC. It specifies CASHGGGYNEQFF.

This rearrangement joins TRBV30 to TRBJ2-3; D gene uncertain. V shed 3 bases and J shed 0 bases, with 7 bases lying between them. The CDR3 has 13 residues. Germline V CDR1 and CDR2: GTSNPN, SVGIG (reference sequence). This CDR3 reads CAWSGSSTDTQYF. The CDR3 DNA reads TGTGCCTGGAGCGGGTCTAGCACAGATACGCAGTATTTT.

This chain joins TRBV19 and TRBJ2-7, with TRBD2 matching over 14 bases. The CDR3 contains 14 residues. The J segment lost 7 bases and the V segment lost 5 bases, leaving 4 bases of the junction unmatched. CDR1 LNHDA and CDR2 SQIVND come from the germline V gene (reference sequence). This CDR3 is CASSGLAGGGEQYF. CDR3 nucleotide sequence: TGTGCCAGTAGTGGACTAGCGGGAGGCGGGGAGCAGTACTTC.

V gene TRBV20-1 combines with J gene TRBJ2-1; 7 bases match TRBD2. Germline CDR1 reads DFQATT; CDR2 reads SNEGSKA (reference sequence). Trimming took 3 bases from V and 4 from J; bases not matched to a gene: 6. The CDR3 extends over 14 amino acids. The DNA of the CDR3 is TGCAGTGCTAGTCAGAGCGGGACTTACAATGAGCAGTTCTTC. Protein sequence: CSASQSGTYNEQFF.

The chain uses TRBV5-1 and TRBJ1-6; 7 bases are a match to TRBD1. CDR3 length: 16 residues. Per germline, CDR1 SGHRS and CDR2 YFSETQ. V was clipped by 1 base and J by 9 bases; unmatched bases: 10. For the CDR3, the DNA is TGCGCCAGCAGCTTGTCTGGTCAGCAGGGGGGTTCACCCCTCCACTTT. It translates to CASSLSGQQGGSPLHF.

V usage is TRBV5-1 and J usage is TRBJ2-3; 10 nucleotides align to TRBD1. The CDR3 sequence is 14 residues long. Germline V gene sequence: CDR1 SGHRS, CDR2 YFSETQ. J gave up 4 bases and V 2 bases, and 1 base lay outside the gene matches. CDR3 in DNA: TGCGCCAGCAGCTTAGGGACAGGGGCAGATACGCAGTATTTT. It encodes CASSLGTGADTQYF. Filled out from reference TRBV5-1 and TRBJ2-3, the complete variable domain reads KAGVTQTPRYLIKTRGQQVTLSCSPISGHRSVSWYQQTPGQGLQFLFEYFSETQRNKGNFPGRFSGRQFSNSRSEMNVSTLELGDSALYLCASSLGTGADTQYFGPGTRLTVL.

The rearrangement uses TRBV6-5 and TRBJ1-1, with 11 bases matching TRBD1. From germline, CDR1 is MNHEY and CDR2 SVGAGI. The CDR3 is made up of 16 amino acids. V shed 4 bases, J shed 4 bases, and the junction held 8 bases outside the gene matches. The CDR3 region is CASSLHPGTGGTEAFF. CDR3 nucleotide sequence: TGTGCCAGCAGTTTACACCCCGGGACAGGGGGCACTGAAGCTTTCTTT.